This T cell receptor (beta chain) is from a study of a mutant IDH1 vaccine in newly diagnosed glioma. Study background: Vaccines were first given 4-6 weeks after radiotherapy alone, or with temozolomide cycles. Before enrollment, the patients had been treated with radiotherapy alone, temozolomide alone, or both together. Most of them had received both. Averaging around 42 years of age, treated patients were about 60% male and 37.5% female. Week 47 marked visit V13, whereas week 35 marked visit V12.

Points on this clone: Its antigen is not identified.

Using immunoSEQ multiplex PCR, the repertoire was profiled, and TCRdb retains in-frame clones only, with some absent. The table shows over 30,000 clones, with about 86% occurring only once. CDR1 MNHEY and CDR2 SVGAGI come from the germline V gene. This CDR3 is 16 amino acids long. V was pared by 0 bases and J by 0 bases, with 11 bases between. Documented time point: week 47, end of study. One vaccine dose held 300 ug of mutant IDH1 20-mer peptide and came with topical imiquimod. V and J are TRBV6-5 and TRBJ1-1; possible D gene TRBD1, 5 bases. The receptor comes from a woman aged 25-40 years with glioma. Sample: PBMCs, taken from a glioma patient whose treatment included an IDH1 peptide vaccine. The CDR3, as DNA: TGTGCCAGCAGTTACTCGATGGGGGGTATGAACACTGAAGCTTTCTTT. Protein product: CASSYSMGGMNTEAFF.